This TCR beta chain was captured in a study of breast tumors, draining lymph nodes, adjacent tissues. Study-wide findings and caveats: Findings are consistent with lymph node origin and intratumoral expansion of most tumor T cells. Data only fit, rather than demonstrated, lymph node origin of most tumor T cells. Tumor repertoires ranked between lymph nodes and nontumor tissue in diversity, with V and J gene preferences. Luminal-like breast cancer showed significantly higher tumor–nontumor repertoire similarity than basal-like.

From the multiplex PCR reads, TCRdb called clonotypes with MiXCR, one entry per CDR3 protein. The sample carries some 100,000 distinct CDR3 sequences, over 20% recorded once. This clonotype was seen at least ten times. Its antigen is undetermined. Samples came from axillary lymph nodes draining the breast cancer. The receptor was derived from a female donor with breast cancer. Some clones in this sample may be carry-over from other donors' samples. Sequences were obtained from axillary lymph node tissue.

CDR3 sequence: CASSRQGHYGYTF. CDR3 coding DNA: TGTGCCAGTAGCCGACAGGGGCACTATGGCTACACCTTC. J is TRBJ1-2 and V is TRBV19, with 8 nucleotides matching TRBD1. The CDR3 length is 13 residues. Trimming at V came to 6 bases and at J to 3 bases, leaving 3 bases not matched to a gene. Germline values: CDR1 LNHDA, CDR2 SQIVND (reference sequence).